This T cell receptor (beta chain) was identified during a study of naive and memory T cell subsets. CDR3 length: 15 amino acids. V dropped 4 bases and J dropped 4; count of bases not matched to a gene: 8. The SP2 primer and nested alpha and beta constant region primers amplified ligated cDNA in four rounds. One entry per CDR3 protein, called by TCRdb with MiXCR from the 5' RACE reads. Of over 50,000 distinct CDR3 sequences detected, 7.6% appear once; the ten largest clones hold roughly 9.8%. TCR cDNA received a 3' ligated oligonucleotide that carried a UMI. Adult healthy volunteers gave 2.5 ml peripheral blood for whole-blood RNA. This clonotype has only a few counts.

The J gene is TRBJ2-5, the V gene TRBV12-3 or TRBV12-4; TRBD1 matches 8 bases. The sequence was collected from a female donor in good health. The CDR3 DNA reads TGTGCCAGCAGTTCGCCAGGACAGGGCGGAGAGACCCAGTACTTC. Translating it yields CASSSPGQGGETQYF.